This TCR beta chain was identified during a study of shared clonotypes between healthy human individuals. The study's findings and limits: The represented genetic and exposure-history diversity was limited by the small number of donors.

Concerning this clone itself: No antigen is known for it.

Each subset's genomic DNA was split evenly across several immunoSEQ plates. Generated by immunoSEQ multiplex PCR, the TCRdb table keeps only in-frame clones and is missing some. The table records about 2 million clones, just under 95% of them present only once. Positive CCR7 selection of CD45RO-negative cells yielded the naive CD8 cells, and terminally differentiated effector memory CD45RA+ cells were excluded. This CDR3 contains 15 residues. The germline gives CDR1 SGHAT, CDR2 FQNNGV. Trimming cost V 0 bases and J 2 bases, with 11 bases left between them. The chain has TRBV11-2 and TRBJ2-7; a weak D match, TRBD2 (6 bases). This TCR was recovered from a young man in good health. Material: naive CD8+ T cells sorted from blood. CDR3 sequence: CASSLDWGLTYEQYF. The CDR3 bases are TGTGCCAGCAGCTTAGATTGGGGACTGACCTACGAGCAGTACTTC.